The 21 T cell receptor beta chains listed next were all sequenced from one sample in a study of long-term antiretroviral therapy in people with HIV. The libraries were made with immunoSEQ v3.0 at survey level. TCRdb keeps only in-frame clones here, not all; method: immunoSEQ multiplex PCR. The sample consists of tens of thousands of clones, over 70% of them appearing once. The sample here was unsorted PBMCs, taken 3.1 years after starting antiretroviral therapy. The origin of the receptors is a woman in her fifties or sixties with HIV.

The CDR3, as DNA: TGTGCCAGCAGTGGTGGTTCCGGCTATAATTCACCCCTCCACTTT. This gives the protein CASSGGSGYNSPLHF. This chain connects TRBV6-1 to TRBJ1-6; D gene ambiguous. Trimming removed 4 bases at V and 3 bases at J, with 10 bases between. Germline V gene lookup returns CDR1 MNHNS and CDR2 SASEGT. CDR3 size: 15 residues.

By sample fraction, this clone is medium-sized (0.01 to 0.1%). The gene calls are TRBV7-2 and TRBJ2-1; a weak D match, TRBD2 (5 bases). Germline lookup yields CDR1 SGHTA and CDR2 FQGNSA. The CDR3 runs 16 residues. V lost 5 bases and J lost 5, with 19 bases in between. The chain's CDR3 is CASSPSPGMTDNEQFF. The CDR3 DNA reads TGTGCCAGCAGCCCCTCCCCGGGAATGACGGACAATGAGCAGTTCTTC.

V usage is TRBV11-1 and J usage is TRBJ2-2; 7 nucleotides align to TRBD1. CDR1 is SGHAT, CDR2 FQDESV, per germline (reference sequence). The trim removed 3 bases at V and 0 bases at J, leaving 7 bases unmatched. The CDR3 sequence is 17 residues long. CDR3 loop: CASSLIKGTANTGELFF. In DNA, the CDR3 is TGTGCCAGCAGCTTGATAAAAGGGACAGCGAACACCGGGGAGCTGTTTTTT.

As to this clone: This sample includes further DNA sequences coding for the same CDR3. The chain carries TRBV5-1 and TRBJ2-1; no clear D gene. CDR3 length: 11 residues. The germline gives CDR1 SGHRS, CDR2 YFSETQ. Trimming removed 0 bases at V and 7 bases at J, with 2 bases between. CDR3 in amino acids: CASSLGNEQFF. The CDR3 DNA sequence: TGCGCCAGCAGCTTGGGAAATGAGCAGTTCTTC.

DNA of the CDR3: TGTGCCAGCAGCACCCAAACCGGGACTAGCGGTTACGAGCAGTACTTC. Its translation is CASSTQTGTSGYEQYF. The chain is built from TRBV5-4 and TRBJ2-7; 11 positions match TRBD2. CDR1 and CDR2 (germline): SGHNT, YYREEE (reference sequence). J was trimmed by 4 bases and V by 4 bases; bases with no gene match: 10. CDR3 length: 16 amino acids.

This chain links TRBV7-3 with TRBJ2-1; 7 positions agree with TRBD2. The CDR3 is 15 residues long. CDR1 is SGHTA and CDR2 is FQGTGA in the germline V gene. With 5 bases clipped from V and 8 bases from J, the junction kept 12 bases outside the gene matches. CDR3 nucleotides: TGTGCCAGCAGCCCGCACGGAGCGGGGCTCGATGAGCAGTTCTTC. It translates to CASSPHGAGLDEQFF.

V and J are TRBV27 and TRBJ2-6; D not certain. Germline V gene sequence: CDR1 MNHEY, CDR2 SMNVEV (reference sequence). This CDR3 has 14 amino acids. V lost 5 bases and J 0 bases, leaving 5 bases between the germline ends. CDR3 coding DNA: TGTGCCAGCAGTCAGCTCTCTGGGGCCAACGTCCTGACTTTC. This gives the protein CASSQLSGANVLTF.

This clone was seen once. The J gene is TRBJ2-7, the V gene TRBV6-5, with 9 bases matching TRBD1. Trimming at V came to 10 bases and at J to 5 bases, leaving 9 bases not matched to a gene. This CDR3 is 13 amino acids long. Looked up from germline, CDR1 is MNHEY and CDR2 is SVGAGI. The chain's CDR3 is CATSRDRDNEQYF. DNA of the CDR3: TGTGCCACGTCCCGGGACAGGGACAACGAGCAGTACTTC.

The rearrangement joins TRBV7-6 to TRBJ2-5; perhaps TRBD1 as D (6 bases). The CDR3 runs to 13 residues. Trimming took off 5 bases at V and 4 bases at J, with 11 bases between the two ends. CDR1 SGHVS and CDR2 FNYEAQ come from the germline V gene. CDR3: CASSTPGVETQYF. The CDR3 region has the DNA TGTGCCAGCAGCACCCCAGGGGTAGAGACCCAGTACTTC.

The V and J genes are TRBV6-4 and TRBJ1-2; D might be TRBD1 (5 bases). This CDR3 has 17 amino acids. V lost 2 bases to trimming and J lost 5 bases, with 21 bases between them. Germline CDR1 MRHNA, CDR2 SNTAGT. The chain's CDR3 is CASSDPSGEGRGYGYTF. CDR3 nucleotides: TGTGCCAGCAGTGACCCATCGGGGGAGGGACGTGGGTATGGCTACACCTTC.

This sequence joins TRBV5-1 and TRBJ2-5; D remains unclear. V was pared by 3 bases and J by 2 bases, with 8 bases between. Germline assignment: CDR1 SGHRS and CDR2 YFSETQ. The length of the CDR3 is 13 residues. This chain's CDR3 is CASSSPAQETQYF. CDR3 sequence (DNA): TGCGCCAGCAGCTCTCCCGCTCAAGAGACCCAGTACTTC.

V and J are TRBV19 and TRBJ1-2, with D maybe TRBD1 (5 bases). Germline CDR1 LNHDA, CDR2 SQIVND (reference sequence). V was shortened by 5 bases and J by 3 bases, with 13 bases between the two germline ends. This CDR3 region has 14 residues. In nucleotides, the CDR3 is TGTGCCAGTAGTCGGGGGGGGATGGACTATGGCTACACCTTC. Translation gives CASSRGGMDYGYTF.

The V call is TRBV19, the J call TRBJ1-5, with D perhaps TRBD1 (6 bases). Per germline, CDR1 LNHDA and CDR2 SQIVND (reference sequence). CDR3 size: 15 residues. V lost 1 base and J 1 base, leaving 8 bases between the germline ends. The CDR3 here is CASSIGGGSNQPQHF. In DNA form, the CDR3 reads TGTGCCAGTAGTATAGGAGGGGGAAGCAATCAGCCCCAGCATTTT.

This chain links TRBV27 with TRBJ1-2; D gene uncertain. Germline V lookup: CDR1 MNHEY, CDR2 SMNVEV (reference sequence). The CDR3 is 14 residues long. V dropped 0 bases and J dropped 4 bases, with 9 bases sitting between them. The CDR3 spells CASSLSSEFYGYTF. The CDR3 nucleotides are TGTGCCAGCAGTTTATCTTCGGAATTCTATGGCTACACCTTC.

This chain connects TRBV7-6 to TRBJ2-7, with D possibly being TRBD2 (5 bases). With 5 bases removed from V and 5 bases from J, the gap between germline ends came to 16 bases. Germline values: CDR1 SGHVS, CDR2 FNYEAQ. The CDR3 sequence is 14 residues long. CDR3 DNA: TGTGCCAGCAGCCCCGGGGTAAACACCCACGAGCAGTACTTC. This codes for CASSPGVNTHEQYF.

The V gene is TRBV27, the J gene TRBJ1-6, with D uncertain. V lost 4 bases, J lost 7 bases, and 14 bases lay in between. Germline lookup yields CDR1 MNHEY and CDR2 SMNVEV (reference sequence). CDR3 length: 15 residues. The CDR3 sequence: CASSYKDGANSPLHF. CDR3 in DNA: TGTGCCAGCAGTTATAAGGACGGAGCAAATTCACCCCTCCACTTT.

This clone was counted only a few times. The genes are TRBV2 and TRBJ1-2; a possible D gene is TRBD1 (5 bases). The CDR3 is 13 amino acids. V gave up 6 bases and J gave up 3 bases, with 11 bases separating them. The germline CDR1 and CDR2 sequences are SNHLY and FYNNEI. CDR3 residues: CASSRDGDYGYTF. The CDR3 nucleotides are TGTGCCAGCAGCCGGGACGGAGACTATGGCTACACCTTC.

The gene calls are TRBV7-9 and TRBJ2-2; TRBD2 agrees at 9 bases. The CDR3 runs to 15 residues. Germline loops: CDR1 SEHNR, CDR2 FQNEAQ (reference sequence). V lost 5 bases, J lost 4 bases, and 5 bases stayed unmatched. CDR3 region: CASSRGGAGTGELFF. In DNA, the CDR3 is TGTGCCAGCAGCCGCGGGGGGGCCGGCACCGGGGAGCTGTTTTTT.

The rearrangement uses TRBV11-2 and TRBJ1-2; TRBD1 matches at 9 bases. After removal of 3 bases from V and 8 bases from J, the junction contained 10 bases not matched to a gene. Germline-derived CDR1 and CDR2 are SGHAT and FQNNGV. CDR3 size: 15 residues. CDR3 sequence: CASSFTRTGVNGYTF. The CDR3 nucleotides are TGTGCCAGCAGCTTTACAAGGACAGGGGTAAACGGCTACACCTTC.

V is TRBV7-9 and J is TRBJ1-1; the match to TRBD1 covers 8 bases. From germline, CDR1 is SEHNR and CDR2 FQNEAQ (reference sequence). The CDR3 has 15 amino acids. With V trimmed by 2 bases and J by 7 bases, 9 bases remained unmatched. The CDR3 is CASSLRVTGDNEAFF. The CDR3 region has the DNA TGTGCCAGCAGCTTAAGGGTGACAGGGGACAATGAAGCTTTCTTT.

The genes are TRBV12-5 and TRBJ2-3; D gene unclear. Trimming cost V 1 base and J 0 bases, with 8 bases left between them. The V gene's germline CDR1 is LGHNT and CDR2 FRNRAP. There are 15 residues in the CDR3. The CDR3, as DNA: TGTGCTAGTGGTTTGGACATTGGAAGCACAGATACGCAGTATTTT. Its protein product is CASGLDIGSTDTQYF.